A single sample gave rise to the 32 T cell receptor beta chains below, sequenced in a study of identical twins (dated by TCRdb to 2016 to 2017). Library creation used 5' RACE. Sequencing used an Illumina HiSeq 2000. Clones were called with MiXCR by TCRdb after fastp trimmed the public reads at Q25, and only in-frame beta chains were retained. One record per CDR3 amino acid sequence lists the most common genes and DNA. The sample table shows around 490,000 distinct CDR3 sequences, and over 11% are seen once. The biggest ten clones account for 0.95% to 1% of the sample. These data are also associated with another study on yellow fever vaccine responses in identical twins.

Sequenced material: CD4+ T cells sorted from blood. These receptor sequences come from a woman aged 18-29 years in good health.

This clonotype turned up a few times. The chain recombines TRBV3-1 with TRBJ2-3; no clear D. The CDR3 is 14 amino acids. V lost 4 bases, J lost 3 bases, and 11 bases lay in between. Germline V gene sequence: CDR1 LGHDT, CDR2 YNNKEL (reference sequence). This CDR3 reads CASSPTDRTDTQYF. The CDR3 region has the DNA TGTGCCAGCAGCCCAACGGACCGAACAGATACGCAGTATTTT.

This clonotype was detected ten times or more. The genes are TRBV29-1 and TRBJ1-1; unclear D gene. The CDR3 loop spans 10 amino acids. V dropped 7 bases and J dropped 1 base, with 4 bases sitting between them. Germline V gene lookup returns CDR1 SQVTM and CDR2 ANQGSEA. The chain's CDR3 is CSGQNTEAFF. The CDR3 DNA sequence: TGCAGCGGACAGAACACTGAAGCTTTCTTT.

This clonotype was seen a few times. V and J are TRBV4-3 and TRBJ1-1; D is undetermined. Trimming removed 0 bases at V and 1 base at J, with 6 bases between. Germline V lookup: CDR1 LGHNA, CDR2 YSLEER. The CDR3 is made up of 14 amino acids. CDR3 region: CASSQDSRNTEAFF. The CDR3 nucleotides read TGCGCCAGCAGCCAAGACAGTAGGAACACTGAAGCTTTCTTT.

A few counts support this clonotype. The CDR3 is CAGASAISDTQYF. The CDR3 nucleotides read TGTGCCGGCGCGTCAGCTATCTCAGATACGCAGTATTTT. This sequence joins TRBV12-3 or TRBV12-4 and TRBJ2-3; D remains ambiguous. V lost 11 bases to trimming and J lost 4 bases, with 16 bases between them. The CDR3 is 13 amino acids.

This clonotype was detected a few times. V usage is TRBV7-3 and J usage is TRBJ2-2; possible D gene TRBD1, 6 bases. The CDR3 has 14 amino acids. Per germline, CDR1 SGHTA and CDR2 FQGTGA. V was pared by 2 bases and J by 6 bases, with 10 bases between. CDR3 residues: CASSLGQTAGELFF. CDR3 DNA: TGTGCCAGCAGCTTAGGACAGACTGCCGGGGAGCTGTTTTTT.

In its sample, this clonotype was seen many times. The CDR3: CSGLGGLAVYNEQFF. As DNA, the CDR3 is TGCAGCGGCCTGGGGGGACTAGCGGTGTACAATGAGCAGTTCTTC. The chain recombines TRBV29-1 with TRBJ2-1, with 11 bases identical to TRBD2. J was trimmed by 4 bases and V by 7 bases; bases with no gene match: 9. The CDR3 is 15 amino acids. The germline gives CDR1 SQVTM, CDR2 ANQGSEA.

The sample holds a few counts of this clonotype. Here the CDR3 DNA reads TGCAGTGGGGGGGGACAGGGGGCCCACAGTGAAGAGACCCAGTACTTC. Amino acids: CSGGGQGAHSEETQYF. The chain uses TRBV20-1 and TRBJ2-5; 12 positions match TRBD1. The V gene end was trimmed by 7 bases and the J gene end by 3 bases; junction bases not matched to a gene: 12. The germline V gene encodes CDR1 DFQATT and CDR2 SNEGSKA (reference sequence). This CDR3 has 16 residues.

The CDR3: CASTLGGSRAFF. CDR3 nucleotides: TGTGCCAGCACCCTGGGGGGGAGTCGGGCTTTCTTT. The rearrangement uses TRBV28 and TRBJ1-1; TRBD1 is a possible D gene (5 bases). Trimming took 7 bases from V and 11 from J, leaving 17 bases between them. Germline assignment: CDR1 MDHEN and CDR2 SYDVKM. The CDR3 is 12 amino acids.

This rearrangement joins TRBV3-1 to TRBJ2-5; 9 bases fit TRBD1. The CDR3 consists of 17 residues. Germline V gene data show CDR1 as LGHDT and CDR2 as YNNKEL (reference sequence). The V gene end was trimmed by 2 bases and the J gene end by 4 bases; junction bases not matched to a gene: 11. CDR3 sequence (DNA): TGTGCCAGCAGCCAAAAACGGACAGGGGCCATCCGAGAGACCCAGTACTTC. Translating it yields CASSQKRTGAIRETQYF.

The CDR3 loop reads CASSPGPSSTDTQHF. The CDR3 nucleotides are TGCGCCAGCAGCCCCGGGCCCAGCAGCACAGATACGCAGCATTTT. The rearrangement links TRBV5-1 to TRBJ2-3; the D is unclear. The J call may be wrong; the DNA end is better matched by TRBJ1-5. This CDR3 spans 15 amino acids. Looked up from germline, CDR1 is SGHRS and CDR2 is YFSETQ.

This clonotype has at least ten counts. The CDR3: CASSVVPTISDRLGEQYF. The CDR3 DNA reads TGTGCCAGCAGTGTCGTTCCTACCATATCGGACAGGTTAGGCGAGCAGTACTTC. The gene calls are TRBV25-1 and TRBJ2-7; 7 bases align to TRBD1. Germline trimming cut 4 bases from V and 6 bases from J; bases unmatched to any gene: 21. CDR1 and CDR2 (germline): MGHDK, SYGVNS. There are 18 residues in the CDR3.

The chain couples TRBV6-1 to TRBJ2-1; 9 bases fit TRBD2. The J segment lost 5 bases and the V segment lost 6 bases, leaving 5 bases of the junction unmatched. Germline V lookup: CDR1 MNHNS, CDR2 SASEGT. This CDR3 has 14 residues. Written as DNA, the CDR3 is TGTGCCAGCAGGGGACTAGCTTTGCACAATGAGCAGTTCTTC. Protein sequence: CASRGLALHNEQFF.

The chain links TRBV3-1 to TRBJ1-2, with unresolved D. Germline values: CDR1 LGHDT, CDR2 YNNKEL (reference sequence). This CDR3 contains 13 residues. V was pared by 2 bases and J by 8 bases, with 12 bases between. CDR3 sequence: CASSQHQTRGYTF. The CDR3 DNA reads TGTGCCAGCAGCCAACACCAAACCCGCGGCTACACCTTC.

The chain couples TRBV7-9 to TRBJ2-7; no firm D call. Germline CDR1 and CDR2: SEHNR and FQNEAQ (reference sequence). The CDR3 is made up of 16 amino acids. V shed 0 bases and J shed 3 bases, with 15 bases lying between them. The CDR3 loop reads CASSLANGGSSYEQYF. The CDR3 region has the DNA TGTGCCAGCAGCTTAGCGAACGGTGGGTCTAGCTACGAGCAGTACTTC.

This clonotype was seen at least ten times. CDR3 loop: CASSPLNTEAFF. The CDR3 DNA reads as TGTGCCAGCAGTCCCTTGAACACTGAAGCTTTCTTT. The chain has TRBV12-3 or TRBV12-4 and TRBJ1-1; D not certain. This CDR3 region has 12 residues. Trimming took off 5 bases at V and 0 bases at J, with 4 bases between the two ends.

This chain uses TRBV9 with TRBJ1-5, with a weak D call TRBD1 (6 bases). The CDR3 extends over 13 amino acids. Trimming stripped 0 bases from V and 5 bases from J, with 6 bases between. Germline V gene lookup returns CDR1 SGDLS and CDR2 YYNGEE. The DNA of the CDR3 is TGTGCCAGCAGCGTAGGGACAGATCAGCCCCAGCATTTT. Its protein product is CASSVGTDQPQHF. Based on the CDR3 plus reference TRBV9 and TRBJ1-5, the full variable domain is DSGVTQTPKHLITATGQRVTLRCSPRSGDLSVYWYQQSLDQGLQFLIQYYNGEERAKGNILERFSAQQFPDLHSELNLSSLELGDSALYFCASSVGTDQPQHFGDGTRLSIL.

This clonotype was picked up a small number of times. The rearrangement uses TRBV11-2 and TRBJ2-3; possible D gene TRBD1, 6 bases. The CDR3 length is 16 residues. Germline values: CDR1 SGHAT, CDR2 FQNNGV. V was cut by 6 bases and J by 3 bases, with 19 bases left in between. The CDR3: CASSLRDTLRTDTQYF. CDR3 coding DNA: TGTGCCAGCAGTCTTCGGGACACCTTACGGACAGATACGCAGTATTTT.

This sequence joins TRBV25-1 and TRBJ1-2; D is uncertain. In germline, CDR1 is MGHDK, CDR2 SYGVNS. V lost 5 bases and J lost 6, with 13 bases in between. CDR3 length: 13 residues. CDR3 nucleotide sequence: TGTGCCAGCAGTCAACCCCAGAAAGATGGCTACACCTTC. This gives the protein CASSQPQKDGYTF.

This clonotype was recorded a few times. The V call is TRBV15, the J call TRBJ2-5; D is possibly TRBD2 (6 bases). This CDR3 spans 15 amino acids. Between the trimmed V and J ends, which lost 4 bases and 7 bases, there was a span of 19 bases. CDR1 LNHNV and CDR2 YYDKDF come from the germline V gene (reference sequence). The CDR3 coding sequence is TGTGCCACCAGCATGGGACTCAACACCGAGGGGACCCAGTACTTC. Its translation: CATSMGLNTEGTQYF.

The sample holds a few counts of this clonotype. The chain has TRBV7-8 and TRBJ2-5; TRBD1 is a possible D gene (6 bases). CDR1 SGHVS and CDR2 FQNEAQ come from the germline V gene. V gave up 1 base and J gave up 5 bases, with 14 bases separating them. This CDR3 has 15 amino acids. The DNA for the CDR3 is TGTGCCAGCAGCTTAGAACAGGGTCAATGGGAGACCCAGTACTTC. This sequence encodes CASSLEQGQWETQYF.

As DNA, the CDR3 is TGCGCCAGCACTGACACGAGTCGCGGGGGGGCGTCAAACACCGGGGAGCTGTTTTTT. Protein: CASTDTSRGGASNTGELFF. V is TRBV5-1 and J is TRBJ2-2; TRBD2 aligns across 9 bases. The V and J ends lost 6 bases and 2 bases, in that order; junction bases with no gene match: 17. From germline, CDR1 is SGHRS and CDR2 YFSETQ. The CDR3 is 19 amino acids.

This clonotype was seen a few times. The chain couples TRBV25-1 to TRBJ2-5; tentatively, D is TRBD1 or TRBD2 (5 bases each). The CDR3 covers 14 residues. Germline V CDR1 and CDR2: MGHDK, SYGVNS. V was trimmed by 4 bases and J by 0 bases, leaving 9 bases between them. The CDR3 nucleotides are TGTGCCAGCAGTGCTTGGGGGTACCAAGAGACCCAGTACTTC. The encoded protein is CASSAWGYQETQYF.

The J gene is TRBJ2-3, the V gene TRBV6-5, with TRBD1 matching 9 bases. Germline V gene sequence: CDR1 MNHEY, CDR2 SVGAGI. V shed 4 bases and J 3 bases; nucleotides not matched to a gene: 5. This CDR3 comprises 15 residues. CDR3 sequence: CASSSETGGTDTQYF. The CDR3, as DNA: TGTGCCAGCAGTTCCGAGACAGGGGGGACAGATACGCAGTATTTT.

This clonotype was detected ten times or more. The V gene is TRBV25-1, the J gene TRBJ2-2; 7 bases match TRBD2. This CDR3 has 16 residues. CDR1 is MGHDK and CDR2 is SYGVNS in the germline V gene. The trim removed 3 bases at V and 6 bases at J, leaving 10 bases unmatched. CDR3 bases: TGTGCCAGCAGTGATCCAACCCGAGCGGGGTCCGGGGAGCTGTTTTTT. Translating gives CASSDPTRAGSGELFF.

A single count supports this clonotype. The chain combines TRBV7-9 with TRBJ2-7; D possibly uses TRBD1 or TRBD2 (6 bases each). Germline CDR1 and CDR2: SEHNR and FQNEAQ (reference sequence). Trimming shortened V by 8 bases and J by 1 base, and 18 bases separated the two germline ends. CDR3 length: 15 residues. The CDR3 loop is CASGLGGSSSYEQYF. For the CDR3, the DNA is TGTGCCAGCGGGCTAGGGGGGTCTAGTTCCTACGAGCAGTACTTC.

The CDR3 protein is CASSHRPGTGGSYEQYF. CDR3 nucleotides: TGTGCCAGCAGTCACCGTCCCGGGACAGGGGGCTCCTACGAGCAGTACTTC. The rearrangement joins TRBV28 to TRBJ2-7; 11 bases align to TRBD1. The CDR3 sequence is 17 residues long. V trimming: 5 bases; J trimming: 0 bases; junction bases outside the gene matches: 9. Germline values: CDR1 MDHEN, CDR2 SYDVKM.

V and J are TRBV5-1 and TRBJ2-5; TRBD2 aligns across 8 bases. The CDR3 runs 15 residues. Germline V lookup: CDR1 SGHRS, CDR2 YFSETQ. Trimming cost V 3 bases and J 5 bases; bases outside gene matches: 9. This CDR3 is CASSSLQREWETQYF. CDR3 nucleotide sequence: TGCGCCAGCAGCTCGCTACAGCGGGAGTGGGAGACCCAGTACTTC.

The V and J genes are TRBV11-2 and TRBJ2-5, with a tentative D call TRBD2 (5 bases). Germline CDR1 reads SGHAT; CDR2 reads FQNNGV. The CDR3 is 16 residues long. V gave up 1 base and J gave up 3 bases, with 15 bases separating them. The CDR3 region has the DNA TGTGCCAGCAGCTTAGGGGGAGCCTCGGGGAAAGAGACCCAGTACTTC. It translates to CASSLGGASGKETQYF.

This clonotype was seen a handful of times. V and J are TRBV11-1 and TRBJ2-2; D unresolved. The V gene's germline CDR1 is SGHAT and CDR2 FQDESV (reference sequence). V was cut by 2 bases and J by 0 bases, with 10 bases left in between. The CDR3 consists of 16 residues. The CDR3 sequence is CASSLPGGPNTGELFF. CDR3 nucleotides: TGTGCCAGCAGCTTACCCGGCGGCCCGAACACCGGGGAGCTGTTTTTT.

This clonotype occurred a few times. The chain has TRBV7-2 and TRBJ1-4; D call uncertain. The CDR3 has 14 residues. CDR1 is SGHTA and CDR2 is FQGNSA in the germline V gene. Trimming removed 3 bases at V and 8 bases at J, with 13 bases between. CDR3 sequence reads: CASSLAQRGEKLFF. CDR3 coding DNA: TGTGCCAGCAGCTTGGCACAGAGAGGGGAAAAACTGTTTTTT.

This clonotype has a count of ten or more. CDR3 bases: TGCGCCAGCAGCTTGGACGGCAGCACAGATACGCAGTATTTT. It yields the protein CASSLDGSTDTQYF. This rearrangement joins TRBV5-1 to TRBJ2-3, with unresolved D. This CDR3 is built from 14 residues. With 0 bases removed from V and 0 bases from J, the gap between germline ends came to 5 bases. Germline CDR1 reads SGHRS; CDR2 reads YFSETQ.

The chain combines TRBV7-8 with TRBJ2-3, with 11 nucleotides matching TRBD2. V trimming: 2 bases; J trimming: 2 bases; junction bases outside the gene matches: 3. The CDR3 is 16 amino acids. Germline loops: CDR1 SGHVS, CDR2 FQNEAQ. The CDR3 nucleotides are TGTGCCAGCAGCTTAATTAGCGGGAGGGCCACAGATACGCAGTATTTT. Residues: CASSLISGRATDTQYF.